One and the same sample provided the 29 T cell receptor beta chains below, sequenced in a study of T cells in Graves' hyperthyroidism and ophthalmopathy. Amplification yielded TCR beta CDR3 regions, with RNA transcripts as the source. The HTBI primer set was used in a first-round RT-PCR of the TCR CDR3. Using its own MiXCR run on the multiplex PCR reads, TCRdb lists one record per CDR3 protein. In the table there are 240,000 or so distinct CDR3 sequences, about a sixth of which are singletons. Sequenced sample: blood. These receptors were taken from a woman aged 18-29 years with Graves' ophthalmopathy.

In this sample, this clonotype turned up many times. V and J are TRBV4-3 and TRBJ2-2; D may be TRBD2 (6 bases). V was pared by 0 bases and J by 7 bases, with 12 bases between. Germline V gives CDR1 LGHNA, CDR2 YSLEER. The CDR3 covers 15 residues. CDR3 protein: CASSQEWTKFGELFF. The CDR3 DNA reads TGCGCCAGCAGCCAAGAGTGGACTAAATTCGGGGAGCTGTTTTTT.

The chain is built from TRBV20-1 and TRBJ2-1; D is ambiguous. This CDR3 spans 12 amino acids. Germline CDR1 and CDR2: DFQATT and SNEGSKA (reference sequence). Between the trimmed V and J ends, which lost 4 bases and 8 bases, there was a span of 12 bases. This CDR3 reads CSATDTMDEQFF. In DNA form, the CDR3 reads TGCAGTGCTACAGACACGATGGATGAGCAGTTCTTC.

This chain connects TRBV19 to TRBJ2-5; D is perhaps TRBD1 (6 bases). The V and J ends lost 6 bases and 6 bases respectively, with 14 bases between them. The CDR3 length is 13 residues. The germline V gene encodes CDR1 LNHDA and CDR2 SQIVND (reference sequence). The CDR3 DNA sequence: TGTGCCAGTAGGACACAGGGCGCCCAGACCCAGTACTTC. Protein product: CASRTQGAQTQYF.

The chain joins TRBV20-1 to TRBJ1-2, with D perhaps TRBD1 (6 bases). Per germline, CDR1 DFQATT and CDR2 SNEGSKA (reference sequence). The CDR3 has 13 residues. V shed 3 bases and J shed 6 bases, with 14 bases lying between them. The CDR3 is CSASFGQLDGYTF. Here the CDR3 DNA reads TGCAGTGCTAGTTTCGGACAGCTGGATGGCTACACCTTC.

The chain joins TRBV28 to TRBJ1-5; 9 nucleotides agree with TRBD1. Trimming at V came to 6 bases and at J to 7 bases, leaving 13 bases not matched to a gene. CDR1 and CDR2 from the germline V gene are MDHEN and SYDVKM. The CDR3 is 16 residues long. CDR3 bases: TGTGCCAGCAGATCATCGACAGGGGGAAGTCGGCAGCCCCAGCATTTT. Translating gives CASRSSTGGSRQPQHF.

This clonotype was picked up many times. The gene calls are TRBV9 and TRBJ2-7; a possible D gene is TRBD2 (6 bases). Germline V lookup: CDR1 SGDLS, CDR2 YYNGEE. V shed 0 bases and J shed 5 bases, with 12 bases lying between them. This CDR3 has 14 amino acids. Here the CDR3 reads CASSVDVGRNEQYF. The CDR3 region has the DNA TGTGCCAGCAGCGTAGACGTCGGGAGAAACGAGCAGTACTTC.

This chain joins TRBV15 and TRBJ2-3, with D perhaps TRBD1 (6 bases). The length of the CDR3 is 15 residues. CDR1 and CDR2 (germline): LNHNV, YYDKDF (reference sequence). V dropped 5 bases and J dropped 5 bases, with 17 bases sitting between them. CDR3 loop: CATSVEGPGEDTQYF. As DNA, the CDR3 is TGTGCCACCAGCGTAGAGGGGCCAGGGGAAGATACGCAGTATTTT.

This clonotype appeared many times. J is TRBJ2-1 and V is TRBV7-9, with TRBD2 identical over 11 bases. The V gene end was trimmed by 4 bases and the J gene end by 7 bases; junction bases not matched to a gene: 12. Germline V gives CDR1 SEHNR, CDR2 FQNEAQ (reference sequence). This CDR3 spans 17 amino acids. The CDR3 region is CASSSPFSGGAQNEQFF. The CDR3 DNA follows: TGTGCCAGCAGCTCGCCCTTTAGCGGGGGGGCACAGAATGAGCAGTTCTTC.

Ten or more counts support this clonotype. The rearrangement joins TRBV7-9 to TRBJ2-2, with D unresolved. This CDR3 contains 14 residues. The germline CDR1 and CDR2 sequences are SEHNR and FQNEAQ (reference sequence). V was cut by 5 bases and J by 1 base, with 8 bases left in between. The CDR3 DNA sequence: TGTGCCAGCAGCCCGACCTGGAACACCGGGGAGCTGTTTTTT. Protein product: CASSPTWNTGELFF.

The J gene is TRBJ2-1, the V gene TRBV30; 11 positions agree with TRBD2. Losses at the gene ends were 5 bases for V and 8 bases for J; bases not matched to a gene: 8. The CDR3 loop spans 14 amino acids. CDR1 is GTSNPN, CDR2 SVGIG, per germline (reference sequence). For the CDR3, the DNA is TGTGCCTGGGCCCTCCCTAGCGGGAGGTATGAGCAGTTCTTC. The encoded protein is CAWALPSGRYEQFF.

The chain recombines TRBV4-1 with TRBJ1-1; D call uncertain. V was trimmed by 2 bases and J by 3 bases, leaving 13 bases between them. Germline-derived CDR1 and CDR2 are MGHRA and YSYEKL. The CDR3 runs 15 residues. In DNA, the CDR3 is TGCGCCAGCAGCCAAATGGCCTCGCGGGACACTGAAGCTTTCTTT. This sequence encodes CASSQMASRDTEAFF.

The sample holds many counts of this clonotype. The chain recombines TRBV28 with TRBJ2-3, with 9 positions matching TRBD1. Per germline, CDR1 MDHEN and CDR2 SYDVKM. The CDR3 loop spans 17 amino acids. V lost 7 bases and J lost 2; bases outside the gene matches: 13. The CDR3 sequence is CASNLPTGTGITDTQYF. CDR3 nucleotides: TGTGCCAGCAATCTACCCACCGGGACAGGGATCACAGATACGCAGTATTTT.

This clonotype showed up many times. The V gene is TRBV5-1, the J gene TRBJ2-5; 10 bases fit TRBD1. V shed 3 bases, J shed 2 bases, and the junction held 7 bases outside the gene matches. The V gene's germline CDR1 is SGHRS and CDR2 YFSETQ. The CDR3 length is 16 residues. CDR3 coding DNA: TGCGCCAGCAGCTCCCCGGGACAGGGGAAGCAAGAGACCCAGTACTTC. Protein sequence: CASSSPGQGKQETQYF.

This clonotype was counted many times. This rearrangement joins TRBV4-1 to TRBJ1-1, with unresolved D. V was clipped by 0 bases and J by 3 bases, with 11 bases between them. The CDR3 sequence is 15 residues long. CDR1 MGHRA and CDR2 YSYEKL come from the germline V gene. The CDR3 bases are TGCGCCAGCAGCCAAGATCTGGGGATGGACACTGAAGCTTTCTTT. This codes for CASSQDLGMDTEAFF.

The chain couples TRBV11-2 to TRBJ2-7; the D gene is possibly TRBD1 (5 bases). Trimming took off 1 base at V and 9 bases at J, with 13 bases between the two ends. This CDR3 spans 13 amino acids. From germline, CDR1 is SGHAT and CDR2 FQNNGV. The CDR3 sequence is CASSLVIGDRQYF. The CDR3 DNA sequence: TGTGCCAGCAGCTTAGTTATAGGGGATCGGCAGTACTTC.

The chain links TRBV2 to TRBJ2-3; 10 bases match TRBD2. CDR3 length equals 17 residues. From germline, CDR1 is SNHLY and CDR2 FYNNEI. Unmatched junction bases numbered 10, after V lost 5 bases and J lost 2 bases. This chain's CDR3 is CASSYNPSGGYTDTQYF. The CDR3, as DNA: TGTGCCAGCAGTTACAACCCTAGCGGGGGATACACAGATACGCAGTATTTT.

Many counts were recorded for this clonotype. This chain connects TRBV5-1 to TRBJ2-1; D not certain. V was trimmed by 4 bases and J by 0 bases, leaving 17 bases between them. CDR3 length: 17 amino acids. Germline V gene sequence: CDR1 SGHRS, CDR2 YFSETQ. The CDR3 sequence is CASSPRPASSSYNEQFF. Here the CDR3 DNA reads TGCGCCAGCAGCCCCAGGCCTGCTTCTTCCTCCTACAATGAGCAGTTCTTC.

This clonotype was observed many times. The chain couples TRBV3-1 to TRBJ2-5; 8 bases align to TRBD2. The CDR3 spans 15 residues. Trimming took 1 base from V and 2 from J; bases not matched to a gene: 3. The germline V gene encodes CDR1 LGHDT and CDR2 YNNKEL (reference sequence). The CDR3 DNA sequence: TGTGCCAGCAGCCAAGCGGGAGGGGGGCAAGAGACCCAGTACTTC. Protein sequence: CASSQAGGGQETQYF.

There are many counts of this clonotype. The chain employs TRBV11-2 and TRBJ2-7, with 11 positions matching TRBD2. Unmatched junction bases numbered 8, after V lost 6 bases and J lost 1 base. Looked up from germline, CDR1 is SGHAT and CDR2 is FQNNGV. The CDR3 is made up of 16 amino acids. This CDR3 is CASRQIAGGSSYEQYF. The CDR3 DNA reads TGTGCCAGCAGGCAAATAGCGGGAGGGTCTTCCTACGAGCAGTACTTC.

This clonotype was counted at least ten times. The chain recombines TRBV11-3 with TRBJ2-2; 10 positions agree with TRBD1. The CDR3 runs 18 residues. Germline CDR1 and CDR2: SGHNT and YENEEA. J was trimmed by 5 bases and V by 0 bases; bases with no gene match: 9. CDR3 protein: CASSLETSGTGVTGELFF. CDR3 bases: TGTGCCAGCAGCTTAGAGACCTCCGGGACAGGGGTAACCGGGGAGCTGTTTTTT.

This clonotype appeared many times. This chain links TRBV5-5 with TRBJ2-7, with a possible D match to TRBD1 (5 bases). This CDR3 has 13 amino acids. Trimming took off 0 bases at V and 5 bases at J, with 9 bases between the two ends. Germline-derived CDR1 and CDR2 are SGHKS and YYEKEE (reference sequence). The CDR3 bases are TGTGCCAGCAGCTTGGACAGGATCGACGAGCAGTACTTC. This encodes CASSLDRIDEQYF. The full variable domain, rest sourced from reference TRBV5-5 and TRBJ2-7, is DAGVTQSPTHLIKTRGQQVTLRCSPISGHKSVSWYQQVLGQGPQFIFQYYEKEERGRGNFPDRFSARQFPNYSSELNVNALLLGDSALYLCASSLDRIDEQYFGPGTRLTVT.

The CDR3 here is CSAAGTSGRYEQFF. The CDR3 DNA is TGCAGTGCTGCCGGGACTAGCGGGAGGTATGAGCAGTTCTTC. The genes are TRBV20-1 and TRBJ2-1; 15 bases agree with TRBD2. Germline CDR1 and CDR2: DFQATT and SNEGSKA (reference sequence). Trimming removed 5 bases from V and 8 bases from J; junction bases left unmatched: 4. The CDR3 totals 14 residues.

This clonotype was seen many times. J is TRBJ1-1 and V is TRBV20-1, with a possible D match to TRBD1 (5 bases). The ends were cut back, 0 bases at V and 4 bases at J, with 18 bases in the middle. The CDR3 covers 16 residues. Germline V lookup: CDR1 DFQATT, CDR2 SNEGSKA (reference sequence). CDR3 coding DNA: TGCAGTGCTAGAGAATGGGCAGGGTCGTACCGCACTGAAGCTTTCTTT. As protein: CSAREWAGSYRTEAFF.

In its sample, this clonotype was seen many times. The chain has TRBV6-1 and TRBJ2-2, with a tentative D call TRBD1 (6 bases). This CDR3 comprises 12 residues. Trimming took 6 bases from V and 6 from J, leaving 8 bases between them. Germline CDR1 reads MNHNS; CDR2 reads SASEGT. CDR3 amino acids: CASSTGSGELFF. Here the CDR3 DNA reads TGTGCCAGCAGCACAGGGTCCGGGGAGCTGTTTTTT.

Many counts were recorded for this clonotype. J is TRBJ1-2 and V is TRBV2; a possible D gene is TRBD1 (6 bases). Germline lookup yields CDR1 SNHLY and CDR2 FYNNEI. V gave up 5 bases and J gave up 9 bases, with 13 bases separating them. The CDR3 covers 12 residues. CDR3: CASSTQGNSYTF. The CDR3 bases are TGTGCCAGCAGTACCCAGGGGAACAGCTACACCTTC. The whole variable domain, remainder taken from reference TRBV2 and TRBJ1-2, is EPEVTQTPSHQVTQMGQEVILRCVPISNHLYFYWYRQILGQKVEFLVSFYNNEISEKSEIFDDQFSVERPDGSNFTLKIRSTKLEDSAMYFCASSTQGNSYTFGSGTRLTVV.

J is TRBJ1-5 and V is TRBV19, with D unresolved. This CDR3 has 14 amino acids. CDR1 LNHDA and CDR2 SQIVND come from the germline V gene (reference sequence). V lost 3 bases, J lost 6 bases, and 12 bases lay in between. Here the CDR3 reads CASSITRAGQPQHF. The CDR3 coding sequence is TGTGCCAGTAGTATCACGAGAGCCGGTCAGCCCCAGCATTTT.

V usage is TRBV12-3 or TRBV12-4 and J usage is TRBJ2-4, with D possibly matching TRBD1 (7 bases). The CDR3 has 20 amino acids. V lost 4 bases to trimming and J lost 0 bases, with 25 bases between them. In DNA form, the CDR3 reads TGTGCCAGCAGTTACTATCAGGGGGGCCGGCCGTGGGTAGCCAAAAACATTCAGTACTTC. Protein: CASSYYQGGRPWVAKNIQYF.

This clonotype was observed at least ten times. The V call is TRBV18, the J call TRBJ1-5; TRBD1 might be the D (6 bases). Germline V gene data show CDR1 as KGHSH and CDR2 as LQKENI. The CDR3 contains 14 residues. Trimming took off 3 bases at V and 5 bases at J, with 11 bases between the two ends. CDR3 DNA: TGTGCCAGCTCACCCGACAGGACTTATCAGCCCCAGCATTTT. This sequence encodes CASSPDRTYQPQHF.

This clonotype has at least ten counts. The J gene is TRBJ2-3, the V gene TRBV20-1, with unresolved D. Looked up from germline, CDR1 is DFQATT and CDR2 is SNEGSKA (reference sequence). This CDR3 has 14 residues. V was pared by 2 bases and J by 0 bases, with 9 bases between. This chain's CDR3 is CSARLRLSTDTQYF. The CDR3 nucleotides read TGCAGTGCTAGATTACGGTTGAGCACAGATACGCAGTATTTT.